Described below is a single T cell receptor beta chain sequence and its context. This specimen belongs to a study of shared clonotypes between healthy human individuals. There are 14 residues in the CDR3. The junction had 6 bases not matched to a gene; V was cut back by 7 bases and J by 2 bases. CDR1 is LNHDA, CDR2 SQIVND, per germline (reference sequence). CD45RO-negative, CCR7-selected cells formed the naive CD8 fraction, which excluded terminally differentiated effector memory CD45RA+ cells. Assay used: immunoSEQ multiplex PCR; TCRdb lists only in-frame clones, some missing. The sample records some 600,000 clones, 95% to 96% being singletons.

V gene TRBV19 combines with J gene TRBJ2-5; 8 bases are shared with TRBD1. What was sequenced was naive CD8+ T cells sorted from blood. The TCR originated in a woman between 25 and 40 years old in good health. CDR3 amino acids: CASTPTGEQETQYF. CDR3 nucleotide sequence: TGTGCCAGTACCCCGACAGGGGAGCAAGAGACCCAGTACTTC.